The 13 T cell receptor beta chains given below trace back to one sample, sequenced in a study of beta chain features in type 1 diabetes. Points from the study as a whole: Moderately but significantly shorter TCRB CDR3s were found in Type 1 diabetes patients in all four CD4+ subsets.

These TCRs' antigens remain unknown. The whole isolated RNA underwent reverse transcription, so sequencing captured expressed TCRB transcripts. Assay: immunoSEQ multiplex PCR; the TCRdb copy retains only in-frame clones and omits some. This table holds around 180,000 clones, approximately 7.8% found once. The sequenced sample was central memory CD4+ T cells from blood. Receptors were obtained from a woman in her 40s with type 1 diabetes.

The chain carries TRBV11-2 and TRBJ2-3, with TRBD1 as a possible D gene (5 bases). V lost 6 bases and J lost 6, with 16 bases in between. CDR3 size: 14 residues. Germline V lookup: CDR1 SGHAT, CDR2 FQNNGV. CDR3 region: CASRPAARGDTQYF. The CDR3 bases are TGTGCCAGCAGGCCGGCTGCAAGGGGTGATACGCAGTATTTT. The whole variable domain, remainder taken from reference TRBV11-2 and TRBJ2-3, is EAGVAQSPRYKIIEKRQSVAFWCNPISGHATLYWYQQILGQGPKLLIQFQNNGVVDDSQLPKDRFSAERLKGVDSTLKIQPAKLEDSAVYLCASRPAARGDTQYFGPGTRLTVL.

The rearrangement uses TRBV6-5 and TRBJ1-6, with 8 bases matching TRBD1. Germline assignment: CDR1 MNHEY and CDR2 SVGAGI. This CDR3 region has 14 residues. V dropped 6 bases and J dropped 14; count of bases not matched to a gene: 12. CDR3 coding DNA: TGTGCCAGCAGCCCAGGGGGCGTAATATTAACCCTCCACTTT. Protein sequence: CASSPGGVILTLHF.

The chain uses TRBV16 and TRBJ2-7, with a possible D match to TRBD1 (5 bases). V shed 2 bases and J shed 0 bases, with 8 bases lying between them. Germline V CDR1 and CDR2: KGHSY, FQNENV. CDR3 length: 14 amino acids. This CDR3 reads CASSQRTRSYEQYF. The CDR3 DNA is TGTGCCAGCAGCCAAAGGACACGCTCCTACGAGCAGTACTTC.

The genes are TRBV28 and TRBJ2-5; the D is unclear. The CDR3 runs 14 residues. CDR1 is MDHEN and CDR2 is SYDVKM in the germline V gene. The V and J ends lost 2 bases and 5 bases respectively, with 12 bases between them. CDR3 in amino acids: CASSLPRPGETQYF. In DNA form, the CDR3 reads TGTGCCAGCAGTTTACCCCGTCCCGGGGAGACCCAGTACTTC.

The DNA of the CDR3 is TGTGCCAGCAGCTCAGACAGGGAGCCTTTCTTT. Encoded protein: CASSSDREPFF. The chain links TRBV2 to TRBJ1-1, with 7 bases lining up with TRBD1. Trimming cost V 6 bases and J 12 bases; bases outside gene matches: 7. CDR1 and CDR2 (germline): SNHLY, FYNNEI. The CDR3 is made up of 11 amino acids. Filled out from reference TRBV2 and TRBJ1-1, the complete variable domain reads EPEVTQTPSHQVTQMGQEVILRCVPISNHLYFYWYRQILGQKVEFLVSFYNNEISEKSEIFDDQFSVERPDGSNFTLKIRSTKLEDSAMYFCASSSDREPFFGQGTRLTVV.

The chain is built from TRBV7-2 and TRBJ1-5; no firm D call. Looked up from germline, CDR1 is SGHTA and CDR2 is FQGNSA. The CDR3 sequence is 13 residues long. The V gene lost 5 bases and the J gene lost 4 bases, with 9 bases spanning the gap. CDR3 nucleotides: TGTGCCAGCAGCCAGGATGGGAATCAGCCCCAGCATTTT. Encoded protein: CASSQDGNQPQHF.

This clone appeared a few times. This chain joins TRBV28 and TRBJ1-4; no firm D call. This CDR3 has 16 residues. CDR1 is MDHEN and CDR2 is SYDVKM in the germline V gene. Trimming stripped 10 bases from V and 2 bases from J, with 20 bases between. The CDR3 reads CATTEGSGSTNEKLFF. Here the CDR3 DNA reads TGTGCCACCACGGAGGGAAGCGGCTCCACTAATGAAAAACTGTTTTTT.

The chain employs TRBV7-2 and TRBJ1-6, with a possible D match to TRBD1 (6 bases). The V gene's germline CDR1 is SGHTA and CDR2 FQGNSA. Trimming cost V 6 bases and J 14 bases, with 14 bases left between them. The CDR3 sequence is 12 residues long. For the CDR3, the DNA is TGTGCCAGCAGTCCAAATACAGGGTCCCTCCACTTT. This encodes CASSPNTGSLHF. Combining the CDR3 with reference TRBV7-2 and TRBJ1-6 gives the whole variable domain GAGVSQSPSNKVTEKGKDVELRCDPISGHTALYWYRQSLGQGLEFLIYFQGNSAPDKSGLPSDRFSAERTGGSVSTLTIQRTQQEDSAVYLCASSPNTGSLHFGNGTRLTVT.

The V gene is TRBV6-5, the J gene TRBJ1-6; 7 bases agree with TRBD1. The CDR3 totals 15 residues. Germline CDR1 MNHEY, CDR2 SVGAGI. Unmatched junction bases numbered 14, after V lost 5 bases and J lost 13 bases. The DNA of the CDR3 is TGTGCCAGCAGTCACGAGGGGGACAGACTCCCTCCCCTCCACTTT. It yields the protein CASSHEGDRLPPLHF.

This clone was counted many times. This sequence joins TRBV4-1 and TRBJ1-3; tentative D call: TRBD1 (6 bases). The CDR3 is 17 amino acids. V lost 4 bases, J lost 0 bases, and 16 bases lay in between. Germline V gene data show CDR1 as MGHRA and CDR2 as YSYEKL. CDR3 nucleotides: TGCGCCAGCAGCCGCCCGGGACACGAAAGCTCTGGAAACACCATATATTTT. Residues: CASSRPGHESSGNTIYF.

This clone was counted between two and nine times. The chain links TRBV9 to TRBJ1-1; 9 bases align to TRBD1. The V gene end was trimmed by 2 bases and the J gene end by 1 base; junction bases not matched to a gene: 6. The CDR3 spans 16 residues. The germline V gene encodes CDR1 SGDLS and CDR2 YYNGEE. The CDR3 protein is CASSVGTGRTNTEAFF. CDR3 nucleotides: TGTGCCAGCAGCGTTGGGACAGGGAGGACGAACACTGAAGCTTTCTTT.

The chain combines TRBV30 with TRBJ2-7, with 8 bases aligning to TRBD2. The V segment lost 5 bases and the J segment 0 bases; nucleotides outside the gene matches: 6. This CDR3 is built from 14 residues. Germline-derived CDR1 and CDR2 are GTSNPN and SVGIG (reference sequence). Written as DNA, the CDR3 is TGTGCCTGGGGCCGGGGGGGAGGCTCCTACGAGCAGTACTTC. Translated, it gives CAWGRGGGSYEQYF.

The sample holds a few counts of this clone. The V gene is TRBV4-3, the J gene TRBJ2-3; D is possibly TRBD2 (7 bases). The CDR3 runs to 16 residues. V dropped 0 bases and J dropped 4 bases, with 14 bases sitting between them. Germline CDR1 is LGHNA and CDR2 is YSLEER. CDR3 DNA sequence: TGCGCCAGCAGCCAAGAATACGGGGGGCAGCCAGATACGCAGTATTTT. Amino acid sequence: CASSQEYGGQPDTQYF.